This T cell receptor (beta chain) was sequenced for a study of regulatory T cells in long-lasting Graves disease. Study details: Persistence in Graves' disease denoted antithyroid drug use beyond 5 years alongside positive TSH receptor antibodies.

For this clonotype: Its antigen is as yet unknown.

As to time point: persistent/refractory GD, antithyroid drugs over 5 years with positive TRAb. Extracted RNA from PBMCs served as the source of the TCR library. Findings of the study overall: Newly diagnosed Graves' patients had higher TCR diversity than persistent ones. Patients with persistent disease showed a bias toward TRBV28, TRBJ1-2 and TRBJ2-5.

Germline V gene lookup returns CDR1 LGHNA and CDR2 YSLEER. Deletions cut 4 bases from V and 1 base from J, with 12 bases between. CDR3 length equals 15 residues. Libraries of TCR beta came from iRepertoire HTBI primers plus Arm-PCR of CDR3 regions. TCRdb fed the multiplex PCR reads into MiXCR, producing one record per CDR3 protein. The repertoire includes a few hundred thousand distinct CDR3 sequences, about a quarter of them detected once, and about a quarter sits in the top ten. The V gene is TRBV4-3, the J gene TRBJ2-3; D is perhaps TRBD2 (6 bases). Sequenced here: peripheral blood mononuclear cells (PBMCs), sampled when the disease was refractory, from a patient treated with antithyroid drugs. The TCR originated in a female donor with Graves disease. The CDR3 here is CASSPVAGRTDTQYF. CDR3 sequence (DNA): TGCGCCAGCAGCCCGGTGGCGGGGCGCACAGATACGCAGTATTTT.